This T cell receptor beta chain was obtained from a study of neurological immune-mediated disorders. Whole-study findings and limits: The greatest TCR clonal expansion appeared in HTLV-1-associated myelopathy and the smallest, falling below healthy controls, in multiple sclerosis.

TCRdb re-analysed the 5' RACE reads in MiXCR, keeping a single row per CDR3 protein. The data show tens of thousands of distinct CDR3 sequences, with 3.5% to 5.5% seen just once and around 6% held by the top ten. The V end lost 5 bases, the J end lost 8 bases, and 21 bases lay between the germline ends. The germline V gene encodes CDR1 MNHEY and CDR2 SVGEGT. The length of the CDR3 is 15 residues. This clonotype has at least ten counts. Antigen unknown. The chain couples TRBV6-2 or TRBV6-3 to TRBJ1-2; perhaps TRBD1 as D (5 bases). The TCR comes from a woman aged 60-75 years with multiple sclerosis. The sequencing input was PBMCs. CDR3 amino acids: CASSGDSRHVRGYTF. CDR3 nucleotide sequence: TGTGCCAGCAGTGGGGACTCGAGACACGTGCGGGGCTACACCTTC.